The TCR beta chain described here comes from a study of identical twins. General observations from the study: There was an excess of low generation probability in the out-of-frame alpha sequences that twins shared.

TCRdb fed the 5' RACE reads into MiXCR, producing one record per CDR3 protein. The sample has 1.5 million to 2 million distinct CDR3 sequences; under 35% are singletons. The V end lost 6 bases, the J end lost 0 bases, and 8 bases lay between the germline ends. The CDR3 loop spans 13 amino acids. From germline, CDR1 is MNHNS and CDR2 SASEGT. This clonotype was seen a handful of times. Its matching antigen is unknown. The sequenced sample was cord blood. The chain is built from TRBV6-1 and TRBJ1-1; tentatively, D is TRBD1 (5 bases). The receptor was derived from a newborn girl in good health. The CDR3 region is CASRDTMNTEAFF. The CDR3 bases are TGTGCCAGCAGGGACACCATGAACACTGAAGCTTTCTTT.